This T cell receptor beta chain was identified in a study of blood T cell repertoires in COVID-19. For the study at large: PBMCs, B-cell-depleted T cells, or T cells were the source of the cDNA or gDNA that made up the material.

In the original analysis: Reference gene primer amplification gave nucleated cell count estimates. The repertoire was sequenced with immunoSEQ multiplex PCR; TCRdb's copy has only in-frame clones and lacks some. The DNA gave D and trimming, while V, J and clone size come from that table. The data show a few hundred thousand clones, approximately 90% seen once. V trimming: 4 bases; J trimming: 6 bases; junction bases outside the gene matches: 2. Germline V gives CDR1 KGHDR, CDR2 SFDVKD. The CDR3 totals 14 residues. This clone showed up just once. Clinical history reported by participants formed the basis on which cohorts were assigned. Donors in Cohort 3 who had recovered were those with two negative PCRs, healthcare professional clearance, or resolution of their symptoms.

The sequence was collected from a woman under 30 who had recovered from COVID-19. The chain is built from TRBV24-1 and TRBJ2-4; 10 bases are shared with TRBD1. The sample consisted of PBMCs or T cells enriched from blood (not recorded which). For the CDR3, the DNA is TGTGCCACCAGTGAAGGGGACAGGGGAAACATTCAGTACTTC. Its translation is CATSEGDRGNIQYF.